These T cell receptor beta chains were read from a single sample in a study of T cell repertoires in cytomegalovirus infection. TCRdb used MiXCR to reprocess the reads, holding one entry per CDR3 protein. The table includes approximately 170,000 distinct CDR3 sequences, roughly 15% detected once. The sequenced material came from CD8+ T cells from PBMCs. Receptors originate from a human donor in good health (CMV status not recorded). Some clones in this sample may be carry-over from other donors' samples. CDR3s include the opening cysteine and the closing phenylalanine or tryptophan. Each record gives: V gene, clone size, D gene, J gene, CDR3 DNA, CDR3 protein. The D gene is left open where the match is weak. Some rows mark clone size as missing; the rest say once, few, many or name a class of expanded clone.

v_call: TRBV12-3/TRBV12-4; clone_size: few; d_call: .; j_call: TRBJ2-5; cdr3_nt: TGTGCCAGCAGTTTCGTGGGGAGGGAGACCCAGTACTTC; cdr3_aa: CASSFVGRETQYF
v_call: TRBV11-3; clone_size: .; d_call: .; j_call: TRBJ2-1; cdr3_nt: TGTGCCAGCAGCCCACAGGGGGACTATGCGAATGAGCAGTTCTTC; cdr3_aa: CASSPQGDYANEQFF
v_call: TRBV28; clone_size: .; d_call: .; j_call: TRBJ2-5; cdr3_nt: TGTGCCAGCAGTTTTAGAATTTTGCGGGAAGAGACCCAGTACTTC; cdr3_aa: CASSFRILREETQYF
v_call: TRBV12-3/TRBV12-4; clone_size: few; d_call: TRBD1; j_call: TRBJ1-2; cdr3_nt: TGTGCCAGCAGTCTCCGGGACAGCTATGGCTACACCTTC; cdr3_aa: CASSLRDSYGYTF
v_call: TRBV2; clone_size: .; d_call: .; j_call: TRBJ1-1; cdr3_nt: TGTGCCAGCAGTGAAAGAGTGTCAGGGAACACTGAAGCTTTCTTT; cdr3_aa: CASSERVSGNTEAFF
v_call: TRBV6-5; clone_size: .; d_call: .; j_call: TRBJ1-2; cdr3_nt: TGTGCCAGCAGTTACTCGACTGGGTTCTATGGCTACACCTTC; cdr3_aa: CASSYSTGFYGYTF
v_call: TRBV28; clone_size: many; d_call: .; j_call: TRBJ2-1; cdr3_nt: TGTGCCAGCAGTTTAATCGTCGATGAGCAGTTCTTC; cdr3_aa: CASSLIVDEQFF
v_call: TRBV10-3; clone_size: few; d_call: TRBD2; j_call: TRBJ2-2; cdr3_nt: TGTGCCATCAGTGAGCCTCGGACTAGTGAGAACACCGGGGAGCTGTTTTTT; cdr3_aa: CAISEPRTSENTGELFF
v_call: TRBV11-2; clone_size: .; d_call: TRBD2; j_call: TRBJ2-5; cdr3_nt: TGTGCCAGCAGCCCCCCGGGGGGTTTGAGAGAGACCCAGTACTTC; cdr3_aa: CASSPPGGLRETQYF
v_call: TRBV6-2/TRBV6-3; clone_size: few; d_call: .; j_call: TRBJ2-3; cdr3_nt: TGTGCCAGCTCAGCGACAGAACCCGGGGAGCAGTATTTT; cdr3_aa: CASSATEPGEQYF
v_call: TRBV29-1; clone_size: .; d_call: TRBD2; j_call: TRBJ2-1; cdr3_nt: TGCAGCGTTGACGCGGGAGGGACGAATGAGCAGTTCTTC; cdr3_aa: CSVDAGGTNEQFF
v_call: TRBV4-3; clone_size: many; d_call: TRBD2; j_call: TRBJ2-5; cdr3_nt: TGCGCCAGCAGCACCACGACTAGCGGGAGGAACCAAGAGACCCAGTACTTC; cdr3_aa: CASSTTTSGRNQETQYF
v_call: TRBV7-2; clone_size: many; d_call: .; j_call: TRBJ1-1; cdr3_nt: TGTGCCAGCAGCTTAGATTCCAGGCCGAACACTGAAGCTTTCTTT; cdr3_aa: CASSLDSRPNTEAFF
v_call: TRBV24-1; clone_size: .; d_call: TRBD2; j_call: TRBJ2-1; cdr3_nt: TGTGCCACCAGTGATCTTATGGGGACTAGTATCAATGAGCAGTTCTTC; cdr3_aa: CATSDLMGTSINEQFF
v_call: TRBV7-2; clone_size: many; d_call: .; j_call: TRBJ2-7; cdr3_nt: TGTGCCAGCAGCTTAGACAGTGCATATTACGAGCAGTACTTC; cdr3_aa: CASSLDSAYYEQYF
v_call: TRBV12-3/TRBV12-4; clone_size: .; d_call: TRBD1; j_call: TRBJ1-4; cdr3_nt: TGTGCCAGCAGTCCCCGGACAGGGTCAGGGGAAAAACTGTTTTTT; cdr3_aa: CASSPRTGSGEKLFF
v_call: TRBV11-2; clone_size: .; d_call: .; j_call: TRBJ2-7; cdr3_nt: TGTGCCAGCAGCGACTACGGGAGCTCCTACGAGCAGTACTTC; cdr3_aa: CASSDYGSSYEQYF
v_call: TRBV15; clone_size: .; d_call: .; j_call: TRBJ1-1; cdr3_nt: TGTGCCACCAGCCGGGAAGGTCGGCTGAACACTGAAGCTTTCTTT; cdr3_aa: CATSREGRLNTEAFF
v_call: TRBV29-1; clone_size: few; d_call: .; j_call: TRBJ2-1; cdr3_nt: TGCAGCGCCGGGACGTCCACTCCCTACAATGAGCAGTTCTTC; cdr3_aa: CSAGTSTPYNEQFF
v_call: TRBV28; clone_size: .; d_call: .; j_call: TRBJ2-7; cdr3_nt: TGTGCCAGCAGCCCCTGGTACGAGCAGTACTTC; cdr3_aa: CASSPWYEQYF
v_call: TRBV2; clone_size: .; d_call: .; j_call: TRBJ1-2; cdr3_nt: TGTGCCAGCAGTTTAACAGACGGTTTTCAGGGCTACACCTTC; cdr3_aa: CASSLTDGFQGYTF
v_call: TRBV15; clone_size: once; d_call: .; j_call: TRBJ2-5; cdr3_nt: TGTGCCACCAGCAGAGATAGAGGAGGGGGCCTAGAGACCCAGTACTTC; cdr3_aa: CATSRDRGGGLETQYF
v_call: TRBV15; clone_size: .; d_call: TRBD2; j_call: TRBJ2-1; cdr3_nt: TGTGCCACCAGCCCACTAGCGGGTAACAATGAGCAGTTCTTC; cdr3_aa: CATSPLAGNNEQFF
v_call: TRBV20-1; clone_size: .; d_call: TRBD1; j_call: TRBJ1-2; cdr3_nt: TGCAGTGCTCGACCTGGGACAGGGGGTTCCTATGGCTACACCTTC; cdr3_aa: CSARPGTGGSYGYTF
v_call: TRBV11-2; clone_size: few; d_call: TRBD1; j_call: TRBJ2-7; cdr3_nt: TGTGCCAGCAGCTCGCCGGACAGGGGGGTGACCCTTTTTTACGAGCAGTACTTC; cdr3_aa: CASSSPDRGVTLFYEQYF
v_call: TRBV18; clone_size: few; d_call: .; j_call: TRBJ1-1; cdr3_nt: TGTGCCAGCTCACTGGACACCCGTACTGAAGCTTTCTTT; cdr3_aa: CASSLDTRTEAFF
v_call: TRBV7-2; clone_size: .; d_call: TRBD2; j_call: TRBJ2-2; cdr3_nt: TGTGCCAGCAGCCAGGGACTAGCCTCTAACACCGGGGAGCTGTTTTTT; cdr3_aa: CASSQGLASNTGELFF
v_call: TRBV11-1; clone_size: .; d_call: .; j_call: TRBJ1-1; cdr3_nt: TGTGCCAGCAGTCTTGGACGGAGTAACACTGAAGCTTTCTTT; cdr3_aa: CASSLGRSNTEAFF
v_call: TRBV7-9; clone_size: .; d_call: .; j_call: TRBJ2-7; cdr3_nt: TGTGCCAGCAGTATCGCTAGGAGCTCCTACGAGCAGTACTTC; cdr3_aa: CASSIARSSYEQYF
v_call: TRBV28; clone_size: few; d_call: TRBD1; j_call: TRBJ1-2; cdr3_nt: TGTGCCAGCAGTACGGAGGACAGGGGGAACTATGGCTACACCTTC; cdr3_aa: CASSTEDRGNYGYTF
v_call: TRBV2; clone_size: many; d_call: TRBD2; j_call: TRBJ2-5; cdr3_nt: TGTGCCAGCAGTGTCGGGGGGAACGAAGAGACCCAGTACTTC; cdr3_aa: CASSVGGNEETQYF
v_call: TRBV7-2; clone_size: few; d_call: .; j_call: TRBJ2-3; cdr3_nt: TGTGCCAGCAGCCCAGGGACTTATTCCACAGATACGCAGTATTTT; cdr3_aa: CASSPGTYSTDTQYF